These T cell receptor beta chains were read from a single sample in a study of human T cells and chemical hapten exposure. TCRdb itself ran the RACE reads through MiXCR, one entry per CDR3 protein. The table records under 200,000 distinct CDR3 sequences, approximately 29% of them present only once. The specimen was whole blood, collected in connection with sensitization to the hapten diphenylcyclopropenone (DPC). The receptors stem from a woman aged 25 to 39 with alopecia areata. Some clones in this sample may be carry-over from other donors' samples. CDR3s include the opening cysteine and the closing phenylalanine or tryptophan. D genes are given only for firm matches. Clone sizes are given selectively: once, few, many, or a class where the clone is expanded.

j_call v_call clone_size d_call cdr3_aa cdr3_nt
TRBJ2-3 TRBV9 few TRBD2 CASSQTGTKQTDTQYF TGTGCCAGCAGCCAAACCGGGACTAAACAAACAGATACGCAGTATTTT
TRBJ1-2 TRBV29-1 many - CSVEDAHGYTF TGCAGCGTTGAAGATGCCCATGGCTACACCTTC
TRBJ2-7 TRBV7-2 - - CASSFLRGHEQYF TGTGCCAGCAGCTTCCTACGGGGCCACGAGCAGTACTTC
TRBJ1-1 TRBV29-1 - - CSAQYNTEAFF TGCAGCGCCCAATATAACACTGAAGCTTTCTTT
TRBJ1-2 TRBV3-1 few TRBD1 CASSQGRTGHGYTF TGTGCCAGCAGCCAGGGGAGGACAGGCCATGGCTACACCTTC
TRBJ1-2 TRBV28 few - CASSGNYYGYTF TGTGCCAGCAGTGGAAACTACTATGGCTACACCTTC
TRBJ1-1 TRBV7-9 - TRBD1 CASSRDRHTEAFF TGTGCCAGCAGCAGGGACAGACACACTGAAGCTTTCTTT
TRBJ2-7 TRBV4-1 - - CASSQEIGVGGAYEQYF TGCGCCAGCAGCCAAGAAATCGGGGTAGGGGGAGCCTACGAGCAGTACTTC
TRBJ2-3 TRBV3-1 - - CASRPGGTTDTQYF TGTGCCAGCAGGCCCGGGGGAACCACAGATACGCAGTATTTT
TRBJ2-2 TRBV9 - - CASSVGGGRTGELFF TGTGCCAGCAGCGTAGGGGGGGGCCGCACCGGGGAGCTGTTTTTT
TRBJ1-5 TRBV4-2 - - CASSQGTGTQPQHF TGTGCCAGCAGCCAGGGCACAGGGACTCAGCCCCAGCATTTT
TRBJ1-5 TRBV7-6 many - CASSAVEGQPQHF TGTGCCAGCAGCGCCGTGGAGGGCCAGCCCCAGCATTTT
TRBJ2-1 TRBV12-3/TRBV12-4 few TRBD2 CASSSMTSGSYNEQFF TGTGCCAGCAGTTCAATGACTAGCGGGTCCTACAATGAGCAGTTCTTC
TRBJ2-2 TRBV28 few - CASFSGGADNTGELFF TGTGCCAGCTTCTCAGGAGGAGCTGATAACACCGGGGAGCTGTTTTTT
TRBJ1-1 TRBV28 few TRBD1 CASSPRTGNTEAFF TGTGCCAGCAGTCCCCGGACAGGGAACACTGAAGCTTTCTTT
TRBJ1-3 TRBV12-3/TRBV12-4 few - CASRPRRGSPGNTIYF TGTGCCAGCCGGCCCCGAAGGGGTAGTCCTGGAAACACCATATATTTT
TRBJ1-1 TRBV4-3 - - CASSQVGQEAFF TGCGCCAGCAGCCAAGTGGGGCAGGAAGCTTTCTTT
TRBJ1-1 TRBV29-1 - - CSVLDSPFGSNTEAFF TGCAGCGTTCTCGACTCTCCCTTCGGGTCTAACACTGAAGCTTTCTTT
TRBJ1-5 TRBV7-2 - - CASSLEPMGGNQPQHF TGTGCCAGCAGCTTAGAGCCCATGGGTGGCAATCAGCCCCAGCATTTT
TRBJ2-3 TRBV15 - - CATSRAGTLTDTQYF TGTGCCACCAGCAGAGCGGGCACACTCACAGATACGCAGTATTTT
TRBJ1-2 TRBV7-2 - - CASSSVGSAYYGYTF TGTGCCAGCAGCTCCGTGGGGTCCGCTTACTATGGCTACACCTTC
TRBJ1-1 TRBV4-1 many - CASSQESRNTEAFF TGCGCCAGCAGCCAAGAATCACGGAACACTGAAGCTTTCTTT
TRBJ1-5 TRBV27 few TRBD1 CATRRQGDSNQPQHF TGTGCCACTCGACGACAGGGGGATAGCAATCAGCCCCAGCATTTT
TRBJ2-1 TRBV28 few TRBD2 CASKEGLAGDRRGNEQFF TGTGCCAGCAAAGAGGGACTAGCGGGGGACCGTCGAGGGAATGAGCAGTTCTTC
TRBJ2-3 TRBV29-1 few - CSVGVLGFTDTQYF TGCAGCGTTGGTGTGTTGGGATTCACAGATACGCAGTATTTT
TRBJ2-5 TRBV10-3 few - CAISERAGTEETQYF TGTGCCATCAGTGAGAGGGCAGGGACTGAAGAGACCCAGTACTTC
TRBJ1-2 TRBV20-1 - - CSARAGTYGYTF TGCAGTGCTAGGGCAGGGACCTATGGCTACACCTTC
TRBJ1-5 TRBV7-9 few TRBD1 CASSRDRPEQPQHF TGTGCCAGCAGCCGGGACAGGCCAGAACAGCCCCAGCATTTT
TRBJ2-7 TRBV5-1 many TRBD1 CASSRDSYEQYF TGTGCCAGCAGCCGGGACAGCTACGAGCAGTACTTC
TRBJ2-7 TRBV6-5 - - CASSKQYWLQEQYF TGTGCCAGCAGTAAACAATACTGGCTGCAAGAGCAGTACTTC
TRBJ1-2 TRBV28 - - CASSLGRGALTAYTF TGTGCCAGCAGTTTGGGAAGGGGTGCCCTAACAGCCTACACCTTC
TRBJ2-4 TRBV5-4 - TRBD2 CASSLETSLGVQYF TGTGCCAGCAGCCTGGAGACTAGCCTGGGGGTTCAGTACTTC
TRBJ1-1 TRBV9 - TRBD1 CASSRNPGQRTSMNTEAFF TGTGCCAGCAGCCGTAACCCGGGACAGAGAACATCAATGAACACTGAAGCTTTCTTT
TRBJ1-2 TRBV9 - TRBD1 CASSPQGGEIYGYTF TGTGCCAGCAGCCCACAGGGGGGCGAGATCTATGGCTACACCTTC
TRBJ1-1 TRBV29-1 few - CSATVNTEAFF TGCAGCGCTACAGTTAACACTGAAGCTTTCTTT
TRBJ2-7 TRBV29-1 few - CSVGLLPEQYF TGCAGCGTTGGCCTACTGCCCGAGCAGTACTTC
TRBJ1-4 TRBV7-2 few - CASSRYGEGEKLFF TGTGCCAGCAGCCGCTATGGAGAGGGCGAAAAACTGTTTTTT